One sample yielded the 3 T cell receptor beta chains listed below, sequenced in a study of blood T cell repertoires in COVID-19. Sequencing used immunoSEQ multiplex PCR; TCRdb keeps in-frame clones, though not all of them. The sample holds about 120,000 clones; 90% are singletons and the top ten take 3.5% to 4%. Sequencing was carried out using peripheral blood. The receptor source for this set is a woman aged 55-70 years with COVID-19, enrolled during active disease.

The chain joins TRBV27 to TRBJ2-1; 8 nucleotides align to TRBD2. The CDR3 loop spans 16 amino acids. Germline V CDR1 and CDR2: MNHEY, SMNVEV (reference sequence). V lost 7 bases to trimming and J lost 3 bases; unmatched junction nucleotides: 11. In nucleotides, the CDR3 is TGTGCCAGCACCACAAGGAGACTAGCGAGCTACAATGAGCAGTTCTTC. This translates into CASTTRRLASYNEQFF.

The chain joins TRBV5-1 to TRBJ2-1; 7 bases agree with TRBD2. Trimming at V came to 8 bases and at J to 8 bases, leaving 16 bases not matched to a gene. Germline CDR1 SGHRS, CDR2 YFSETQ. The CDR3 runs to 15 residues. CDR3 sequence reads: CASPLGLAARDEQFF. The CDR3 DNA reads as TGCGCCAGTCCCTTGGGGCTAGCGGCCAGGGATGAGCAGTTCTTC.

This chain joins TRBV3-1 (or the pseudogene TRBV3-2) and TRBJ2-1; weak D call: TRBD2 (6 bases). CDR1 LGHDT and CDR2 YNNKEL come from the germline V gene (reference sequence). Trimming removed 5 bases at V and 3 bases at J, with 14 bases between. The CDR3 covers 15 residues. The CDR3 region has the DNA TGTGCCAGCAGCACGCGGGGACCGAGCTACAATGAGCAGTTCTTC. It yields the protein CASSTRGPSYNEQFF.